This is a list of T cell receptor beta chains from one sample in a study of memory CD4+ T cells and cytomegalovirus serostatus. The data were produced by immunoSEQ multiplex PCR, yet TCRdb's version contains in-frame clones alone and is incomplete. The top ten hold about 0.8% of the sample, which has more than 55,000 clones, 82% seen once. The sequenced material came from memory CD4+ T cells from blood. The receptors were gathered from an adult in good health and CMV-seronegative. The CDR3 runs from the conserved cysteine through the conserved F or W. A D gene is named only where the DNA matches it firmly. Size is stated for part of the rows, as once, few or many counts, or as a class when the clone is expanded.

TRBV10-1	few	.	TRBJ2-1	CASSSDRNEQFF	TGCGCCAGCAGTAGTGATCGCAATGAGCAGTTCTTC
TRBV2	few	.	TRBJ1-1	CASLAPTEAFF	TGTGCCAGCCTCGCCCCCACTGAAGCTTTCTTT
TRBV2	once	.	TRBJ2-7	CASREEVGAYEQYF	TGTGCCAGCAGGGAAGAGGTAGGGGCCTACGAGCAGTACTTC
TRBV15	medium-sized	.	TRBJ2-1	CATSRRTGPKYNEQFF	TGTGCCACCAGCAGGAGGACGGGACCCAAGTACAATGAGCAGTTCTTC
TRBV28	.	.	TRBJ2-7	CASSSHGTTYEQYF	TGTGCCAGCAGTTCACACGGGACAACCTACGAGCAGTACTTC
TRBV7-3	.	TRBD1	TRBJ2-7	CASSLMPGGVHEQYF	TGTGCCAGCAGCTTAATGCCAGGGGGAGTACACGAGCAGTACTTC
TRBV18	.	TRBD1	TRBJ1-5	CASSPQAGGRGHQPQHF	TGTGCCAGCTCACCACAGGCCGGGGGCAGGGGGCATCAGCCCCAGCATTTT
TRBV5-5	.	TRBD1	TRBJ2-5	CASSFLGQGQETQYF	TGTGCCAGCAGCTTCCTGGGACAGGGCCAAGAGACCCAGTACTTC
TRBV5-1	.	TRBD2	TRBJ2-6	CASSWTKGGVGANVLTF	TGCGCCAGCAGCTGGACAAAGGGAGGGGTTGGGGCCAACGTCCTGACTTTC
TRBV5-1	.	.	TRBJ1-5	CASSLVGRDGNQPQHF	TGCGCCAGCAGCTTGGTGGGCAGGGACGGAAATCAGCCCCAGCATTTT
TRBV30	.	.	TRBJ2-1	CAWSVQGLSSYNEQFF	TGTGCCTGGAGTGTGCAGGGACTCAGCTCCTACAATGAGCAGTTCTTC
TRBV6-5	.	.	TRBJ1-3	CASRTGTFGNTIYF	TGTGCCAGCAGGACCGGGACGTTTGGAAACACCATATATTTT
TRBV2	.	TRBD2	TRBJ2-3	CASSAGGGTDTQYF	TGTGCCAGCAGTGCCGGGGGGGGCACAGATACGCAGTATTTT
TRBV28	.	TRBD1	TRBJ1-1	CASRPTGTGLRAFF	TGTGCCAGCAGGCCAACTGGGACAGGGCTTAGAGCTTTCTTT
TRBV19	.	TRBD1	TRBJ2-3	CASSIGTGSSTDTQYF	TGTGCCAGTAGTATCGGGACAGGATCTAGCACAGATACGCAGTATTTT
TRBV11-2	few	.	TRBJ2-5	CASSLRWDSQETQYF	TGTGCCAGCAGCTTACGTTGGGACTCCCAAGAGACCCAGTACTTC
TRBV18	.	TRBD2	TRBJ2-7	CASSRSPSGGSSYEQYF	TGTGCCAGCTCACGAAGCCCTAGCGGGGGAAGCTCCTACGAGCAGTACTTC
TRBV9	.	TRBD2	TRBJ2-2	CASSVVGLAGANTGELFF	TGTGCCAGCAGCGTAGTTGGTCTAGCGGGAGCTAACACCGGGGAGCTGTTTTTT
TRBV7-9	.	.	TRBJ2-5	CASSSSRREAAQETQYF	TGTGCCAGCAGCTCGAGCCGGAGAGAGGCGGCCCAAGAGACCCAGTACTTC
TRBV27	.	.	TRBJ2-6	CASSFVENGANVLTF	TGTGCCAGCAGTTTTGTCGAGAATGGGGCCAACGTCCTGACTTTC
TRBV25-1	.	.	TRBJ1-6	CASSDPSRALHF	TGTGCCAGCAGTGATCCTTCTCGAGCCCTCCACTTT
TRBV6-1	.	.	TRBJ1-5	CASRAAGDFWPQHF	TGTGCCAGCAGGGCGGCGGGGGACTTTTGGCCCCAGCATTTT
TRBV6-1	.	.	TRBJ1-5	CASSEALVNQPQHF	TGTGCCAGCAGTGAAGCGCTTGTCAATCAGCCCCAGCATTTT
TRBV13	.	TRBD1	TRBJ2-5	CASSPTGGEETQYF	TGTGCCAGCAGCCCGACAGGGGGTGAAGAGACCCAGTACTTC
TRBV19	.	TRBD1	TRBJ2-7	CASSIEGQGPRREQYF	TGTGCCAGTAGTATAGAAGGACAGGGGCCCAGGAGGGAGCAGTACTTC
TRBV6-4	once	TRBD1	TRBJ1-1	CASSDSDRGAFF	TGTGCCAGCAGTGACTCGGACAGGGGTGCTTTCTTT
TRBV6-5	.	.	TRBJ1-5	CASRPSTLRNQPQHF	TGTGCCAGCAGGCCCTCGACACTTCGGAACCAGCCCCAGCATTTT
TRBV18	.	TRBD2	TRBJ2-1	CASSPTWGGPAEKNNEQFF	TGTGCCAGCTCACCGACCTGGGGGGGTCCCGCAGAAAAGAACAATGAGCAGTTCTTC
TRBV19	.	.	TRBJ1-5	CASSIGDGREVQPQHF	TGTGCCAGTAGTATAGGGGACGGCCGGGAGGTGCAGCCCCAGCATTTT
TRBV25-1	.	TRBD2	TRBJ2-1	CASNGGGAQYNEQFF	TGTGCCAGCAATGGCGGGGGGGCCCAGTACAATGAGCAGTTCTTC
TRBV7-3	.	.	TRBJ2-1	CASSLRGGRWENEQFF	TGTGCCAGCAGCTTAAGAGGGGGGCGTTGGGAGAATGAGCAGTTCTTC
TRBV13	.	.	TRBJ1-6	CASSLSQGRGNSPLHF	TGTGCCAGCAGCTTATCCCAGGGAAGGGGTAATTCACCCCTCCACTTT
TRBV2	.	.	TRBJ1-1	CASSPRAQEAFF	TGTGCCAGCAGTCCGCGGGCCCAAGAAGCTTTCTTT
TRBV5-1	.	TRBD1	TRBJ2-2	CASSLTTGGISGELFF	TGCGCCAGCAGCTTGACGACAGGGGGAATCTCCGGGGAGCTGTTTTTT
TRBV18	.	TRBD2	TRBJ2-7	CASSPSGGGYEQYF	TGTGCCAGCTCACCATCCGGGGGGGGGTACGAGCAGTACTTC
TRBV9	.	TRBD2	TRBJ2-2	CASSVDPGGTGELFF	TGTGCCAGCAGCGTAGACCCCGGGGGGACCGGGGAGCTGTTTTTT
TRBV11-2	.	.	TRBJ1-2	CASSFTDRALYGYTF	TGTGCCAGCAGCTTCACGGACAGAGCTCTTTATGGCTACACCTTC
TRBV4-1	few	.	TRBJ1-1	CASSLGGAKLYIEAFF	TGCGCCAGCAGCCTGGGTGGGGCTAAGCTCTACATTGAAGCTTTCTTT
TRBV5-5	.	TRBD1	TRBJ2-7	CASSSDRDYEQYF	TGTGCCAGCAGCTCGGACAGGGACTACGAGCAGTACTTC
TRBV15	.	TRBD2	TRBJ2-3	CATSRGSGGLTDTQYF	TGTGCCACCAGCAGAGGGAGCGGGGGCCTCACAGATACGCAGTATTTT
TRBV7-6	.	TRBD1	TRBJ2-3	CASSSNRGSDTQYF	TGTGCCAGCAGCTCCAACAGGGGATCAGATACGCAGTATTTT
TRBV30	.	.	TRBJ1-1	CAWTRGTEAFF	TGTGCCTGGACAAGGGGCACTGAAGCTTTCTTT
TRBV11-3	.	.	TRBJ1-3	CASNPSVVRRSGNTIYF	TGTGCCAGCAACCCCAGTGTAGTCAGGCGCTCTGGAAACACCATATATTTT
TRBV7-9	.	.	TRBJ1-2	CASSLLGAEDYGYTF	TGTGCCAGCAGCTTATTGGGGGCGGAAGACTATGGCTACACCTTC
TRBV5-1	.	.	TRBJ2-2	CASKPGIANTGELFF	TGCGCCAGCAAGCCGGGGATAGCGAACACCGGGGAGCTGTTTTTT
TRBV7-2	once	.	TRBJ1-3	CASSPVRGVAGNTIYF	TGTGCCAGCAGCCCCGTACGCGGGGTAGCTGGAAACACCATATATTTT